The present T cell receptor (beta chain) was sequenced within a study of OX40 agonist ivuxolimab in advanced cancers. For the study in its entirety: Ivuxolimab, which targeted the costimulatory receptor OX40 (CD134), was an agonistic, fully human IgG2 monoclonal antibody. Three dose-escalation patients achieved partial responses, one with hepatocellular carcinoma and two with cutaneous melanoma. The dose-escalation cohort was over 70% male with a mean age of about 60 years, ranging from 23 to 79. Among the 52 dose-escalation patients, approximately 20 had hepatocellular carcinoma, roughly 15 melanoma, 9 renal cell carcinoma and 9 head and neck cancer. The paper reports the monotherapy dose-escalation portion (N of about 50 patients) of the phase I ivuxolimab trial. Prior anti-PD-1, anti-PD-L1 or anti-CTLA-4 therapy was permitted, and roughly two fifths of dose-escalation patients had received checkpoint inhibitors. Intravenous ivuxolimab was administered to patients every 2 weeks at six dose levels: 0.01, 0.1, 0.3, 1.5, 3 and 10 mg/kg. The point of sequencing TCRbeta in the periphery was to test whether ivuxolimab changed TCR sequence diversity and drove clonal T-cell expansion. The investigation overall reported the following: At doses of 0.1 to 3.0 mg/kg, clonal expansion of both CD4+ and CD8+ blood T cells was observed from baseline to week 6. In the 0.1-3.0 mg/kg groups, partial responders had among the lowest normalized peripheral clonal expansion, particularly in CD8+ T cells. The antigen specificity of the peripheral T cells that underwent clonal expansion was not determined. On average, CD8+ T cells showed more expanded clones than CD4+ T cells after ivuxolimab. Low levels of normalized T-cell clonal expansion were also seen in some patients who did not respond.

A remark on this clone: Its antigen is not yet known. Base qualities were left out, and no much larger clone turns up one base away. At the DNA level, this CDR3 is encoded by other sequences in the same sample as well.

Genomic DNA was extracted from sorted cells for sequencing of the TCRbeta CDR3 region. The immunoSEQ Assay was used for sequencing of TCRbeta CDR3 regions. Not all clones reach the TCRdb copy of this immuneACCESS table, which keeps in-frame sequences only. Checked studies attribute under half of the gap to unresolved V genes and leave the rest unexplained. In all, the sample holds about 51,000 clones, and roughly 84% of those were seen once. In total, the top ten clones hold around 2.9% of the sample. Patients with a history of autoimmune disease or receiving systemic immunosuppression were excluded from the trial. In every dose cohort, peripheral blood was drawn for TCR sequencing at baseline, cycle 4 day 1, and cycle 7 day 1. Samples were obtained from an open-label, multicenter, first-in-human phase I dose-escalation trial of ivuxolimab. Adults with locally advanced or metastatic head and neck squamous cell, hepatocellular, melanoma or renal cell carcinoma were enrolled in the trial. CD4+ and CD8+ T cells were sorted separately from peripheral blood before TCR sequencing.

Inclusive of the bounding cysteine and phenylalanine, the CDR3 is 14 residues long. Solely the CDR3 DNA is kept, with 42 bases framed from the first base. The germline V gene encodes CDR1 SGHNT and CDR2 YYREEE (reference sequence). V is reduced by 1 base and J by 2 bases, leaving a spacing of 7 bases between them. This TCR came from an adult with an advanced solid tumor such as melanoma, head and neck, liver or kidney cancer. The source was CD4+ or CD8+ T cells sorted from blood, collected in a trial of the OX40 agonist ivuxolimab. The chain is assembled from TRBV5-4 and TRBJ2-1; D gene: possibly TRBD1, on 5 matching bases. The CDR3 region has the sequence CASSLRRAYNEQFF. The sequenced DNA: TGTGCCAGCAGCTTGCGCAGGGCCTACAATGAGCAGTTCTTC.